This TCR beta chain emerged from a study of regulatory T cells in long-lasting Graves disease. Arm-PCR of CDR3 regions and iRepertoire HTBI primers were used to build TCR beta libraries. Via MiXCR, TCRdb re-called the multiplex PCR reads, giving one row per CDR3 protein. This repertoire shows roughly 560,000 distinct CDR3 sequences, 9.5% to 15% found once; its top ten account for around 9.3%. Time point reported: newly diagnosed GD, antithyroid drugs for less than 3 months. PBMC RNA served as the TCR library source. CDR1 is SGHNT, CDR2 YENEEA, per germline. The CDR3 sequence is 13 residues long. The germline V and J ends were trimmed by 5 bases and 5 bases, with 12 bases remaining between them. Many counts were recorded for this clonotype. What it binds is not known. Study results and caveats: Persistent disease samples used TRBV28, TRBJ1-2 and TRBJ2-5 preferentially. New patients shared fewer public clonotypes (about 1,000) than persistent patients did (more than 2,500).

These records were also assigned to another study, of T cells in Graves' hyperthyroidism and ophthalmopathy. That report adds: Pregnant or lactating patients were excluded, as were those with uncontrolled infection or other autoimmune disease. Diagnoses used clinical symptoms, serum thyroxine and TRAb, thyroid ultrasound and orbital computed tomography.

The receptor comes from a woman aged 30 to 39 with Graves disease. This specimen consisted of peripheral blood mononuclear cells (PBMCs), obtained at new diagnosis, from a patient treated with antithyroid drugs. The rearrangement uses TRBV11-3 and TRBJ1-1, with a weak D call TRBD1 (5 bases). CDR3 region: CASSPGPGTEAFF. CDR3 in DNA: TGTGCCAGCAGCCCCGGCCCAGGGACTGAAGCTTTCTTT.